This record covers a single T cell receptor (beta chain). The sample originates from a study of blood T cell repertoires in COVID-19. Study details: The United States, Italy and Spain provided the acute and convalescent COVID-19 samples. PBMCs, B-cell-depleted T cells, or T cells were the source of the cDNA or gDNA that made up the material.

Study processing details: It was from reference gene primer amplification that nucleated cell counts were estimated. Generated by immunoSEQ multiplex PCR, the TCRdb table keeps only in-frame clones and is missing some. V and J calls and clone size follow that table, whereas D and trimming were derived from the DNA. The sample gives 39,000 or so clones, approximately 93% of which show up once; roughly 2% is in the top ten. Germline CDR1 and CDR2: SGDLS and YYNGEE. Trimming removed 4 bases at V and 4 bases at J, with 17 bases between. This CDR3 comprises 15 residues. The V and J genes are TRBV9 and TRBJ1-1; a weak D match, TRBD1 (5 bases). The receptor's source is a man aged 50-60 years with active COVID-19. Sequenced input: peripheral blood. CDR3 region: CASSPPQGGSTEAFF. In DNA form, the CDR3 reads TGTGCCAGCAGCCCCCCGCAGGGAGGGTCCACTGAAGCTTTCTTT.